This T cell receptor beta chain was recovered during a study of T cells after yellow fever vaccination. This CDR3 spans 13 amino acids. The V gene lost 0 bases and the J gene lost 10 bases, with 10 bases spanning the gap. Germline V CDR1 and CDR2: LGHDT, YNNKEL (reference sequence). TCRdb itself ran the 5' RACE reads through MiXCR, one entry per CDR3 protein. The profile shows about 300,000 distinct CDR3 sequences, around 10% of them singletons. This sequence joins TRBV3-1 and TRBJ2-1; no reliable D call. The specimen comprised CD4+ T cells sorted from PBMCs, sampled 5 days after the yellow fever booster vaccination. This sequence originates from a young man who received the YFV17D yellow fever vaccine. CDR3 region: CASSQDSGGEQFF. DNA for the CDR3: TGTGCCAGCAGCCAAGATTCGGGTGGAGAGCAGTTCTTC.